The 23 T cell receptor beta chains in this list originate from one sample, sequenced in a study of Graves' ophthalmopathy and Graves' hyperthyroidism. From RNA, the CDR3 regions of TCR beta chains were amplified and sequenced. HTBI primers were employed in first-round RT-PCR, then a second-round multiplex PCR followed. TCRdb fed the multiplex PCR reads into MiXCR, producing one record per CDR3 protein. The sample consists of some 370,000 distinct CDR3 sequences, about 18% of them appearing once. The sequencing input was peripheral blood. The receptor source for this set is an adult woman with stable Graves' hyperthyroidism.

In its sample, this clonotype was seen many times. This sequence joins TRBV5-6 and TRBJ1-5; unclear D gene. Looked up from germline, CDR1 is SGHDT and CDR2 is YYEEEE. The CDR3 covers 12 residues. V dropped 4 bases and J dropped 6 bases, with 8 bases sitting between them. CDR3 in DNA: TGTGCCAGCAGCCGAAACAGTCAGCCCCAGCATTTT. Its translation is CASSRNSQPQHF.

In its sample, this clonotype was seen many times. This chain connects TRBV28 to TRBJ2-7; 7 positions agree with TRBD2. Germline V gives CDR1 MDHEN, CDR2 SYDVKM. The V gene end was trimmed by 4 bases and the J gene end by 1 base; junction bases not matched to a gene: 10. The CDR3 is 16 amino acids. In DNA form, the CDR3 reads TGTGCCAGCAGTTCCGTAGCGGGCACCCCATCCTACGAGCAGTACTTC. It yields the protein CASSSVAGTPSYEQYF.

The sample holds many counts of this clonotype. J is TRBJ2-7 and V is TRBV6-2 or TRBV6-3, with D unclear. V was pared by 10 bases and J by 1 base, with 11 bases between. Germline V lookup: CDR1 MNHEY, CDR2 SVGEGT. The CDR3 sequence is 12 residues long. CDR3 coding DNA: TGTGCCACCCTTCACGTTTCCTACGAGCAGTACTTC. Translating it yields CATLHVSYEQYF.

This clonotype appeared many times. The chain is built from TRBV14 and TRBJ1-2; D perhaps matches TRBD1 (5 bases). The V gene lost 4 bases and the J gene lost 4 bases, with 10 bases spanning the gap. CDR1 is SGHDN, CDR2 FVKESK, per germline. This CDR3 comprises 13 residues. The CDR3 region is CASSLDSFYGYTF. Here the CDR3 DNA reads TGTGCCAGCAGCCTAGACAGTTTCTATGGCTACACCTTC.

The rearrangement links TRBV6-2 or TRBV6-3 to TRBJ1-5; weak D call: TRBD1 (5 bases). V was trimmed by 2 bases and J by 2 bases, leaving 13 bases between them. The CDR3 runs to 16 residues. Germline V gene data show CDR1 as MNHEY and CDR2 as SVGEGT. Written as DNA, the CDR3 is TGTGCCAGCAGTTACGGGCAGGGTGGTGGCAATCAGCCCCAGCATTTT. It codes for CASSYGQGGGNQPQHF.

The table lists this clonotype with many counts. The V and J genes are TRBV19 and TRBJ1-5, with 8 nucleotides matching TRBD1. V lost 3 bases to trimming and J lost 6 bases; unmatched junction nucleotides: 7. CDR1 is LNHDA, CDR2 SQIVND, per germline (reference sequence). This CDR3 is 15 amino acids long. The DNA for the CDR3 is TGTGCCAGTAGTATCCGGCAGGGGGCTATTCAGCCCCAGCATTTT. It encodes CASSIRQGAIQPQHF.

This clonotype was seen many times. The DNA of the CDR3 is TGTGCCAGCAGTTTATTGGGGGAGCCCTACGAGCAGTACTTC. Its protein is CASSLLGEPYEQYF. J is TRBJ2-7 and V is TRBV12-3 or TRBV12-4; tentatively, D is TRBD1 or TRBD2 (5 bases each). The CDR3 runs 14 residues. V lost 2 bases to trimming and J lost 2 bases, with 10 bases between them.

This clonotype was counted many times. J is TRBJ1-5 and V is TRBV7-2; D not certain. Germline V gene sequence: CDR1 SGHTA, CDR2 FQGNSA. Deletions cut 5 bases from V and 1 base from J, with 24 bases between. The CDR3 is 19 amino acids. DNA of the CDR3: TGTGCCAGCAGCCATCATCGGGAGGGTGGGGAAGGCAGCAATCAGCCCCAGCATTTT. Residues: CASSHHREGGEGSNQPQHF.

This clonotype came up many times. The chain has TRBV5-5 and TRBJ2-5; maybe TRBD1 (6 bases). The CDR3 has 15 amino acids. The germline CDR1 and CDR2 sequences are SGHKS and YYEKEE (reference sequence). Trimming took 4 bases from V and 0 from J, leaving 13 bases between them. CDR3 DNA: TGTGCCAGCAGCCCTCCGTGGGACAACCAAGAGACCCAGTACTTC. Translated: CASSPPWDNQETQYF.

This clonotype showed up many times. The V call is TRBV6-2 or TRBV6-3, the J call TRBJ2-7; TRBD1 matches at 8 bases. Trimming removed 0 bases from V and 0 bases from J; junction bases left unmatched: 7. Germline lookup yields CDR1 MNHEY and CDR2 SVGEGT. The CDR3 runs to 17 residues. The DNA of the CDR3 is TGTGCCAGCAGTTACTCTAGGGGACAGGATCTCTCCTACGAGCAGTACTTC. Its protein product is CASSYSRGQDLSYEQYF.

Comment on this clonotype: An end of the junction does not agree with germline; a read error may underlie this. This chain connects TRBV27 to TRBJ2-6, with D tentatively TRBD1 (5 bases). The CDR3 totals 16 residues. Germline CDR1 and CDR2: MNHEY and SMNVEV (reference sequence). The CDR3 DNA follows: TGTGCCAGCAGTTTATTTTCCGGCTCTGGGGCCAACGTCCTGGCTTTC. Protein: CASSLFSGSGANVLAF.

This clonotype was counted once. The chain uses TRBV5-1 and TRBJ2-3; D is possibly TRBD2 (6 bases). The CDR3 has 16 residues. Germline-derived CDR1 and CDR2 are SGHRS and YFSETQ. Trimming took off 0 bases at V and 1 base at J, with 12 bases between the two ends. CDR3 loop: CASSLGAERGTDTQYF. The CDR3 region has the DNA TGCGCCAGCAGCTTGGGGGCGGAGCGGGGCACAGATACGCAGTATTTT.

This chain joins TRBV20-1 and TRBJ2-7; 7 bases line up with TRBD1. The CDR3 has 15 amino acids. The V gene end was trimmed by 0 bases and the J gene end by 5 bases; junction bases not matched to a gene: 10. CDR1 and CDR2 (germline): DFQATT, SNEGSKA (reference sequence). CDR3: CSAREVAGGVHEQYF. The CDR3 bases are TGCAGTGCTAGAGAGGTGGCAGGGGGTGTCCACGAGCAGTACTTC.

This clonotype was seen many times. The chain couples TRBV6-5 to TRBJ2-7, with D possibly TRBD2 on 5 matching bases. With 0 bases removed from V and 3 bases from J, the gap between germline ends came to 9 bases. This CDR3 contains 14 residues. Germline V CDR1 and CDR2: MNHEY, SVGAGI. The CDR3 sequence: CASSYSVANYEQYF. CDR3 DNA sequence: TGTGCCAGCAGTTACTCAGTAGCGAACTACGAGCAGTACTTC.

This chain joins TRBV5-1 and TRBJ2-5; TRBD1 or TRBD2 may be the D gene (5 bases each). Germline CDR1 is SGHRS and CDR2 is YFSETQ. The CDR3 runs 14 residues. V was shortened by 5 bases and J by 0 bases, with 11 bases between the two germline ends. CDR3 DNA: TGCGCCAGCAGTCCGGGGACCAACCAAGAGACCCAGTACTTC. The encoded protein is CASSPGTNQETQYF.

This clonotype appeared many times. The rearrangement links TRBV19 to TRBJ2-2, with 7 bases aligning to TRBD2. This CDR3 contains 14 residues. Germline V gives CDR1 LNHDA, CDR2 SQIVND (reference sequence). Trimming removed 6 bases from V and 2 bases from J; junction bases left unmatched: 3. The CDR3 protein is CASRKAGNTGELFF. CDR3 nucleotide sequence: TGTGCCAGTAGAAAAGCGGGAAACACCGGGGAGCTGTTTTTT.

In its sample, this clonotype was seen many times. The chain combines TRBV7-2 with TRBJ2-7; the match to TRBD2 covers 15 bases. The CDR3 is 17 residues long. V was pared by 3 bases and J by 7 bases, with 10 bases of the junction left unmatched. CDR1 is SGHTA and CDR2 is FQGNSA in the germline V gene. This CDR3 reads CASSFRWTSGRAGEQYF. The CDR3 bases are TGTGCCAGCAGCTTCAGATGGACTAGCGGGAGGGCCGGTGAGCAGTACTTC.

This clonotype was seen at least ten times. The gene calls are TRBV20-1 and TRBJ1-6; the D gene is possibly TRBD1 (5 bases). There are 13 residues in the CDR3. CDR1 and CDR2 (germline): DFQATT, SNEGSKA (reference sequence). Trimming removed 7 bases at V and 8 bases at J, with 15 bases between. The CDR3 bases are TGCAGTGGGGGGGACGGGGGTGATTCACCCCTCCACTTT. Translating it yields CSGGDGGDSPLHF.

This clonotype was counted many times. J is TRBJ2-5 and V is TRBV20-1, with TRBD2 identical over 8 bases. The V and J ends lost 1 base and 2 bases, in that order; junction bases with no gene match: 3. The CDR3 is 14 residues long. From germline, CDR1 is DFQATT and CDR2 SNEGSKA (reference sequence). As DNA, the CDR3 is TGCAGTGCTAGAGGGACTAGCTCACAAGAGACCCAGTACTTC. Its protein is CSARGTSSQETQYF.

This clonotype occurred a few times. The chain couples TRBV10-3 to TRBJ1-1; the D gene is possibly TRBD1 (5 bases). V lost 7 bases, J lost 6 bases, and 18 bases lay in between. Germline V lookup: CDR1 ENHRY, CDR2 SYGVKD. This CDR3 contains 14 residues. CDR3 region: CAIKNQGSEAEAFF. Here the CDR3 DNA reads TGTGCCATCAAAAACCAGGGTTCCGAGGCTGAAGCTTTCTTT.

This clonotype came up many times. This sequence joins TRBV28 and TRBJ2-7; possibly TRBD1 for D (8 bases). The V gene's germline CDR1 is MDHEN and CDR2 SYDVKM. V was clipped by 6 bases and J by 2 bases, with 20 bases between them. This CDR3 region has 16 residues. The DNA for the CDR3 is TGTGCCAGCAGGGGGGGGAGGGACAGGCGACCCTACGAGCAGTACTTC. Translating it yields CASRGGRDRRPYEQYF. Complete variable domain (other parts from reference TRBV28 and TRBJ2-7): DVKVTQSSRYLVKRTGEKVFLECVQDMDHENMFWYRQDPGLGLRLIYFSYDVKMKEKGDIPEGYSVSREKKERFSLILESASTNQTSMYLCASRGGRDRRPYEQYFGPGTRLTVT.

This clonotype has only a few counts. V gene TRBV7-2 combines with J gene TRBJ2-7; no clear D. Looked up from germline, CDR1 is SGHTA and CDR2 is FQGNSA. The CDR3 extends over 15 amino acids. Trimming pared 4 bases from V and 3 bases from J, leaving 16 bases between. CDR3 loop: CASSSPQVLRYEQYF. CDR3 in DNA: TGTGCCAGCAGCTCCCCGCAGGTCCTACGCTACGAGCAGTACTTC. Combining the CDR3 with reference TRBV7-2 and TRBJ2-7 gives the whole variable domain GAGVSQSPSNKVTEKGKDVELRCDPISGHTALYWYRQSLGQGLEFLIYFQGNSAPDKSGLPSDRFSAERTGGSVSTLTIQRTQQEDSAVYLCASSSPQVLRYEQYFGPGTRLTVT.

This clonotype occurred many times. The V and J genes are TRBV3-1 and TRBJ2-5, with 10 bases identical to TRBD2. J lost 9 bases, V lost 1 base, and 5 bases had no gene match. The CDR3 covers 14 residues. The germline gives CDR1 LGHDT, CDR2 YNNKEL (reference sequence). CDR3 nucleotide sequence: TGTGCCAGCAGCCAAGTACTAGCGGGAAGGGCCCAGTACTTC. This translates into CASSQVLAGRAQYF.